The 9 T cell receptor beta chains given below trace back to one sample, sequenced in a study of T cells in Graves' hyperthyroidism and ophthalmopathy. Template material for amplifying TCR beta CDR3 regions consisted of RNA transcripts. When the TCR CDR3 underwent first-round RT-PCR, the HTBI primer set was used. One entry per CDR3 protein, called by TCRdb with MiXCR from the multiplex PCR reads. The sample includes 640,000 or so distinct CDR3 sequences, approximately 15% of them seen just once. Material: blood. Receptor source: a woman aged 18-29 years with Graves' ophthalmopathy.

This clonotype was observed at least ten times. This rearrangement joins TRBV28 to TRBJ1-1; possible D gene TRBD1, 6 bases. Trimming took 1 base from V and 0 from J, leaving 18 bases between them. The CDR3 contains 18 residues. Per germline, CDR1 MDHEN and CDR2 SYDVKM. CDR3 coding DNA: TGTGCCAGCAGTTTATTGAGGGGGGGGGACATCTTGAACACTGAAGCTTTCTTT. This sequence encodes CASSLLRGGDILNTEAFF.

The chain employs TRBV20-1 and TRBJ2-5; 11 bases agree with TRBD2. Trimming cost V 1 base and J 5 bases; bases outside gene matches: 9. The CDR3 runs to 16 residues. Germline V CDR1 and CDR2: DFQATT, SNEGSKA (reference sequence). The CDR3 loop reads CSARGHSGRASETQYF. The CDR3, as DNA: TGCAGTGCTAGAGGACATAGCGGGAGGGCCTCGGAGACCCAGTACTTC.

There are many counts of this clonotype. The chain recombines TRBV6-1 with TRBJ1-5; no reliable D call. CDR1 and CDR2 from the germline V gene are MNHNS and SASEGT. V gave up 7 bases and J gave up 0 bases, with 10 bases separating them. The CDR3 has 14 amino acids. CDR3: CASIVTASNQPQHF. The CDR3 bases are TGTGCCAGCATCGTTACAGCTAGCAATCAGCCCCAGCATTTT.

This chain connects TRBV3-1 to TRBJ2-7; no clear D gene. The ends were cut back, 2 bases at V and 2 bases at J, with 10 bases in the middle. Germline CDR1 reads LGHDT; CDR2 reads YNNKEL (reference sequence). This CDR3 spans 14 amino acids. CDR3 amino acids: CASSQFVQPYEQYF. The CDR3 DNA is TGTGCCAGCAGCCAATTCGTACAGCCCTACGAGCAGTACTTC.

This clonotype has only a few counts. The chain uses TRBV4-1 and TRBJ2-1, with 12 positions matching TRBD2. The trim removed 0 bases at V and 3 bases at J, leaving 6 bases unmatched. Germline CDR1 reads MGHRA; CDR2 reads YSYEKL. The length of the CDR3 is 18 residues. For the CDR3, the DNA is TGCGCCAGCAGCCAAGATCCCGGACTAGCGGGGATCTACAATGAGCAGTTCTTC. Translation: CASSQDPGLAGIYNEQFF.

The chain recombines TRBV27 with TRBJ2-6, with 10 bases fitting TRBD1. The CDR3 is 19 residues long. CDR1 MNHEY and CDR2 SMNVEV come from the germline V gene (reference sequence). Unmatched junction bases numbered 14, after V lost 5 bases and J lost 4 bases. Written as DNA, the CDR3 is TGTGCCAGCAGTCCCAGACAGGGGGCGCGGTCTGCGGGGGCCAACGTCCTGACTTTC. This gives the protein CASSPRQGARSAGANVLTF.

A few counts support this clonotype. J is TRBJ2-3 and V is TRBV10-3; weak D call: TRBD1 (6 bases). Trimming removed 7 bases from V and 2 bases from J, with 10 bases in between. This CDR3 is 13 amino acids long. Germline assignment: CDR1 ENHRY and CDR2 SYGVKD. The chain's CDR3 is CAITRDNTDTQYF. CDR3 nucleotides: TGTGCCATCACCCGGGACAACACAGATACGCAGTATTTT.

The rearrangement joins TRBV18 to TRBJ2-7; 13 nucleotides agree with TRBD2. Germline loops: CDR1 KGHSH, CDR2 LQKENI. V shed 6 bases, J shed 0 bases, and the junction held 2 bases outside the gene matches. The length of the CDR3 is 15 residues. The CDR3 region is CASSGTSGISYEQYF. The CDR3 DNA follows: TGTGCCAGCTCCGGGACTAGCGGGATCTCCTACGAGCAGTACTTC.

The gene calls are TRBV29-1 and TRBJ2-1; the D gene is possibly TRBD2 (6 bases). The CDR3 totals 11 residues. Germline lookup yields CDR1 SQVTM and CDR2 ANQGSEA. Trimming left V 1 base short and J 11 bases short, with 9 bases between. In nucleotides, the CDR3 is TGCAGCGTTGAAGGCCGGGGGAAGCAGTTCTTC. Its translation: CSVEGRGKQFF.